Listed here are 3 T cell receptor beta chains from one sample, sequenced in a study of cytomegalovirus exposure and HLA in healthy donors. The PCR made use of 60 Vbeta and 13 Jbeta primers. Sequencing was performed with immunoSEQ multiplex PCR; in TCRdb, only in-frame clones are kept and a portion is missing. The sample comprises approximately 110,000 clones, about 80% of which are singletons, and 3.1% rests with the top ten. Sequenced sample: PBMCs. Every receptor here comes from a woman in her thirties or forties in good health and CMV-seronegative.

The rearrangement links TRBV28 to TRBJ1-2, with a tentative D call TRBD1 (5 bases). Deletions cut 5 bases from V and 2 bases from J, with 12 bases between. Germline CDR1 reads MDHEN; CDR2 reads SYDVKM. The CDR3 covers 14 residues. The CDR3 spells CASSVQGGNYGYTF. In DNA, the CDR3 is TGTGCCAGCAGTGTCCAGGGAGGAAACTATGGCTACACCTTC.

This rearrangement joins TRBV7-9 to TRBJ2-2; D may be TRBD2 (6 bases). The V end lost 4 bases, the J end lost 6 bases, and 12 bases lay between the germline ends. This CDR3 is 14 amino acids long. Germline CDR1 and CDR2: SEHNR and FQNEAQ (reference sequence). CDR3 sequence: CASSSWGVAGELFF. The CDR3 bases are TGTGCCAGCAGCTCTTGGGGGGTAGCCGGGGAGCTGTTTTTT.

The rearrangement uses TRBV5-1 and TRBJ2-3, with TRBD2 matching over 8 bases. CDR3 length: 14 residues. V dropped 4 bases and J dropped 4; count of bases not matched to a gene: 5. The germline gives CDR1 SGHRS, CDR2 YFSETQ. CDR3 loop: CASSPTSGPDTQYF. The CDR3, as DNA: TGCGCCAGCAGCCCTACTAGCGGACCAGATACGCAGTATTTT.